A single sample gave rise to the 17 T cell receptor beta chains below, sequenced in a study of blood T cell repertoires in COVID-19 (dated by TCRdb to about 2020). The protocol used for the library was the immunoSEQ multiplex PCR assay. TCRdb provides this immuneACCESS table in a form limited to in-frame rearrangements. Some clones are lacking; in checked studies, under half of them reflect an unresolved V gene, and why the rest are absent is not known. This sample comprises around 260,000 clones, roughly 89% of them detected only once. 0.75% to 0.9% of the sample is taken by the ten largest. What was sequenced was peripheral blood. The source of these receptors is a man aged 25 to 40 with acute or convalescent COVID-19.

V and J are TRBV28 and TRBJ1-1; a possible D gene is TRBD1 (6 bases). Germline CDR1 reads MDHEN; CDR2 reads SYDVKM. This CDR3 comprises 15 residues. V was trimmed by 10 bases and J by 5 bases, leaving 23 bases between them. The CDR3 sequence: CATTGQQGLRTEAFF. CDR3 DNA sequence: TGTGCCACCACCGGCCAACAGGGCCTCCGTACTGAAGCTTTCTTT. Full variable domain (outside the CDR3, taken from reference TRBV28 and TRBJ1-1): DVKVTQSSRYLVKRTGEKVFLECVQDMDHENMFWYRQDPGLGLRLIYFSYDVKMKEKGDIPEGYSVSREKKERFSLILESASTNQTSMYLCATTGQQGLRTEAFFGQGTRLTVV.

The V gene is TRBV18, the J gene TRBJ1-1; possible D gene TRBD1, 5 bases. The CDR3 runs 16 residues. Trimming stripped 4 bases from V and 4 bases from J, with 19 bases between. In germline, CDR1 is KGHSH, CDR2 LQKENI. CDR3 nucleotides: TGTGCCAGCTCACAACAAAGGGTCCAGGGCACCACTGAAGCTTTCTTT. Its protein is CASSQQRVQGTTEAFF.

This clone is a singleton in its sample. V is TRBV6-1 and J is TRBJ2-1, with 14 bases fitting TRBD2. The germline V gene has CDR1 MNHNS and CDR2 SASEGT. The CDR3 has 16 residues. The V gene end was trimmed by 0 bases and the J gene end by 7 bases; junction bases not matched to a gene: 2. The chain's CDR3 is CASSEARLAGGNEQFF. DNA of the CDR3: TGTGCCAGCAGTGAAGCGAGACTAGCGGGGGGGAATGAGCAGTTCTTC.

The gene calls are TRBV7-3 and TRBJ2-1; 9 bases are a match to TRBD2. CDR3 length: 14 amino acids. Germline V lookup: CDR1 SGHTA, CDR2 FQGTGA. J lost 16 bases, V lost 2 bases, and 12 bases had no gene match. In DNA, the CDR3 is TGTGCCAGCAGCTTAGCTTCTAGCGGGACCGCTTTTTTCTTC. This sequence encodes CASSLASSGTAFFF.

V gene TRBV7-8 combines with J gene TRBJ2-1, with TRBD2 as a possible D gene (7 bases). Deletions cut 1 base from V and 4 bases from J, with 11 bases between. Germline lookup yields CDR1 SGHVS and CDR2 FQNEAQ. The CDR3 contains 15 residues. The CDR3 protein is CASSLVAGAYNEQFF. The CDR3 DNA reads as TGTGCCAGCAGCTTAGTCGCGGGGGCATACAATGAGCAGTTCTTC.

The chain is built from TRBV6-5 and TRBJ2-5; tentative D call: TRBD1 (7 bases). The CDR3 is made up of 15 amino acids. Germline-derived CDR1 and CDR2 are MNHEY and SVGAGI. V was cut by 6 bases and J by 5 bases, with 19 bases left in between. This CDR3 reads CASRPYRGGEETQYF. The DNA for the CDR3 is TGTGCCAGCAGGCCATACAGGGGAGGAGAGGAGACCCAGTACTTC.

The rearrangement uses TRBV4-1 and TRBJ1-4, with D possibly TRBD1 on 6 matching bases. Trimming removed 2 bases at V and 6 bases at J, with 10 bases between. Germline values: CDR1 MGHRA, CDR2 YSYEKL. This CDR3 has 14 amino acids. In DNA form, the CDR3 reads TGCGCCAGCAGCCAATTACAGGGCTATGAAAAACTGTTTTTT. It encodes CASSQLQGYEKLFF.

This clone has only one observation. The genes are TRBV10-3 and TRBJ2-1; D not certain. Germline CDR1 reads ENHRY; CDR2 reads SYGVKD. V was cut by 3 bases and J by 6 bases, with 3 bases left in between. The CDR3 contains 11 residues. DNA of the CDR3: TGTGCCATCAGTGACTTCAATGAGCAGTTCTTC. Its protein product is CAISDFNEQFF.

The V call is TRBV7-4, the J call TRBJ2-3; no definite D call. CDR1 is SGHVT, CDR2 SQSDAQ, per germline. The CDR3 spans 12 residues. Trimming stripped 5 bases from V and 6 bases from J, with 9 bases between. Written as DNA, the CDR3 is TGTGCCAGCAGCGTGCAGTGGGATACGCAGTATTTT. Protein: CASSVQWDTQYF. The full variable domain, rest sourced from reference TRBV7-4 and TRBJ2-3, is GAGVSQSPRYKVAKRGRDVALRCDSISGHVTLYWYRQTLGQGSEVLTYSQSDAQRDKSGRPSGRFSAERPERSVSTLKIQRTEQGDSAVYLCASSVQWDTQYFGPGTRLTVL.

A word on this clone: The junction departs from germline at one end; a sequencing error may be responsible. The rearrangement joins TRBV5-4 to TRBJ2-5; 10 nucleotides agree with TRBD1. CDR1 and CDR2 (germline): SGHNT, YYREEE (reference sequence). The CDR3 length is 15 residues. DNA of the CDR3: TGTGCCAGCAGTTTGGACAGGGGGGGACAAGAGACCCAGTACTTC. This sequence encodes CASSLDRGGQETQYF.

V is TRBV5-8 and J is TRBJ1-1, with a weak D call TRBD1 (6 bases). The CDR3 consists of 14 residues. Germline CDR1 is SGHTS and CDR2 is YDEGEE. The V and J ends lost 5 bases and 11 bases respectively, with 22 bases between them. The CDR3 region is CASRSEGGARYAFF. The CDR3 region has the DNA TGTGCCAGCAGATCTGAGGGGGGGGCGCGGTATGCTTTCTTT.

V gene TRBV18 combines with J gene TRBJ1-1; a weak D match, TRBD1 (6 bases). Germline V lookup: CDR1 KGHSH, CDR2 LQKENI. The CDR3 runs 14 residues. With 7 bases removed from V and 0 bases from J, the gap between germline ends came to 12 bases. The CDR3: CASLLDSMNTEAFF. As DNA, the CDR3 is TGTGCCAGCTTACTGGACAGTATGAACACTGAAGCTTTCTTT.

The chain recombines TRBV28 with TRBJ2-7, with 8 bases identical to TRBD1. This CDR3 has 15 amino acids. Germline V CDR1 and CDR2: MDHEN, SYDVKM. J gave up 2 bases and V 3 bases, and 6 bases lay outside the gene matches. CDR3 in amino acids: CASSFPGQAAYEQYF. CDR3 sequence (DNA): TGTGCCAGCAGTTTTCCGGGACAGGCCGCCTACGAGCAGTACTTC. The full variable domain, with the rest looked up from reference TRBV28 and TRBJ2-7, is DVKVTQSSRYLVKRTGEKVFLECVQDMDHENMFWYRQDPGLGLRLIYFSYDVKMKEKGDIPEGYSVSREKKERFSLILESASTNQTSMYLCASSFPGQAAYEQYFGPGTRLTVT.

The genes are TRBV5-1 and TRBJ1-3; 8 bases fit TRBD1. Losses at the gene ends were 3 bases for V and 1 base for J; bases not matched to a gene: 9. This CDR3 has 17 residues. Germline V CDR1 and CDR2: SGHRS, YFSETQ. CDR3 residues: CASSSGPGGFSGNTIYF. The CDR3 nucleotides read TGCGCCAGCAGCTCAGGCCCAGGGGGCTTTTCTGGAAACACCATATATTTT.

The chain has TRBV15 and TRBJ1-2, with D perhaps matching TRBD1 (5 bases). The CDR3 runs 17 residues. V was shortened by 4 bases and J by 4 bases, with 22 bases between the two germline ends. Germline V CDR1 and CDR2: LNHNV, YYDKDF (reference sequence). The CDR3 DNA reads as TGTGCCACCAGCATGGAAAATTGGTCAGGGTTAATCTATGGCTACACCTTC. It codes for CATSMENWSGLIYGYTF. Full variable domain (rest looked up from reference TRBV15 and TRBJ1-2): DAMVIQNPRYQVTQFGKPVTLSCSQTLNHNVMYWYQQKSSQAPKLLFHYYDKDFNNEADTPDNFQSRRPNTSFCFLDIRSPGLGDTAMYLCATSMENWSGLIYGYTFGSGTRLTVV.

This clone appeared a single time. V gene TRBV29-1 combines with J gene TRBJ2-6; tentatively, D is TRBD1 (5 bases). CDR3 length: 14 residues. Germline assignment: CDR1 SQVTM and CDR2 ANQGSEA. Trimming shortened V by 6 bases and J by 0 bases, and 9 bases separated the two germline ends. CDR3 sequence (DNA): TGCAGCGTACATACAGGCTCTGGGGCCAACGTCCTGACTTTC. It yields the protein CSVHTGSGANVLTF.

Concerning this clone itself: A read error may produce the germline difference seen at one junction end. The J gene is TRBJ1-5, the V gene TRBV12-3 or TRBV12-4, with D possibly matching TRBD1 (5 bases). This CDR3 has 13 residues. The CDR3 here is CASSFSMKGLADF. CDR3 in DNA: TGTGCCAGCAGTTTTTCGATGAAGGGACTAGCCGATTTT.